This T cell receptor (beta chain) was observed in a study of blood T cells in healthy people across ages. Whole-study results and caveats: While age rose, TCR beta diversity per million T cells dropped in a roughly linear way.

Primers used in a second PCR of roughly 7 to 12 cycles were a sample-barcoded 5' primer and a J-beta primer mix. In TCRdb, the 5' RACE reads were re-called with MiXCR into one record per CDR3 protein. Among hundreds of thousands of distinct CDR3 sequences listed, about 47% were seen once. This clonotype was observed a few times. The target antigen is unknown. Per the germline V gene, CDR1 is DFQATT and CDR2 is SNEGSKA (reference sequence). CDR3 length: 12 residues. The sample comprised blood. The V gene is TRBV20-1, the J gene TRBJ2-7, with 8 nucleotides matching TRBD1. The J call is in doubt because the DNA end fits TRBJ2-5 better. The receptor's source is a man at least 80 years old in good health. The CDR3 DNA reads as TGCAGTGCTAGGTGGACAGGGGAGACCCAGTACTTC. It translates to CSARWTGETQYF.